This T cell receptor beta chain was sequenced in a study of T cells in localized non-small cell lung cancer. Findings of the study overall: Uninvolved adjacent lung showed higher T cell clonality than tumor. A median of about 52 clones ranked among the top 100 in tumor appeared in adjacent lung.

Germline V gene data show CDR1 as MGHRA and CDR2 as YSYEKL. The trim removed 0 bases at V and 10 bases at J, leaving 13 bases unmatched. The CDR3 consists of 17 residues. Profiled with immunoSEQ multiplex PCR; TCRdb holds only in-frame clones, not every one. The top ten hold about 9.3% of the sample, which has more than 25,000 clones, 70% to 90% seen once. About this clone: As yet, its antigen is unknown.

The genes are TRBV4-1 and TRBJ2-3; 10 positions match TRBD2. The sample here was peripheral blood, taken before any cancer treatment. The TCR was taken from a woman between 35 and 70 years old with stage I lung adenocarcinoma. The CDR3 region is CASSQDEGLASVRAQYF. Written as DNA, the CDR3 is TGCGCCAGCAGCCAAGATGAGGGACTAGCGTCGGTCCGGGCGCAGTATTTT.